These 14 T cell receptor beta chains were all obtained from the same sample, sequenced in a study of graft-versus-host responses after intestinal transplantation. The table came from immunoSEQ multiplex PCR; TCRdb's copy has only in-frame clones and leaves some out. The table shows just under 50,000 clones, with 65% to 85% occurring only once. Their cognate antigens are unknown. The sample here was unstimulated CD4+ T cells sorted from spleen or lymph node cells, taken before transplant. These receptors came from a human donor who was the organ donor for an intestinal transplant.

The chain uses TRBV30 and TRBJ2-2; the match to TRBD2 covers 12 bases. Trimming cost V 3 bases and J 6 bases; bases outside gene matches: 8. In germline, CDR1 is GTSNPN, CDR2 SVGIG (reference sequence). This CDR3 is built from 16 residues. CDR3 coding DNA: TGTGCCTGGAGGGTGGGGGCTAGCGGGAGGGCCGGGGAGCTGTTTTTT. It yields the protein CAWRVGASGRAGELFF.

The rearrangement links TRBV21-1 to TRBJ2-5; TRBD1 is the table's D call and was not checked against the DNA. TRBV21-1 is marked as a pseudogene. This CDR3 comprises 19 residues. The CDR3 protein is CASSKSSSPPPGQGETQYF. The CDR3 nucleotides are TGTGCCAGCAGCAAATCCTCCTCCCCCCCACCGGGACAGGGGGAGACCCAGTACTTC.

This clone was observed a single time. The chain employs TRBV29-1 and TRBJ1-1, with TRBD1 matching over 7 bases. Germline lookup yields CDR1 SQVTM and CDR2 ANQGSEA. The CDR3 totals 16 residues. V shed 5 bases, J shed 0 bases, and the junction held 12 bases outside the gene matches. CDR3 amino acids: CSVLGNDRAMNTEAFF. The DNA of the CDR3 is TGCAGCGTTTTAGGGAACGACAGGGCCATGAACACTGAAGCTTTCTTT.

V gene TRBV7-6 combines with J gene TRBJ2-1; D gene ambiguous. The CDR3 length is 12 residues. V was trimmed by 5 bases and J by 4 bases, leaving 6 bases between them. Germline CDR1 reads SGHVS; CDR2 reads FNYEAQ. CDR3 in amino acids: CASSPRYNEQFF. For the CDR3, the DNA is TGTGCCAGCAGCCCACGATACAATGAGCAGTTCTTC.

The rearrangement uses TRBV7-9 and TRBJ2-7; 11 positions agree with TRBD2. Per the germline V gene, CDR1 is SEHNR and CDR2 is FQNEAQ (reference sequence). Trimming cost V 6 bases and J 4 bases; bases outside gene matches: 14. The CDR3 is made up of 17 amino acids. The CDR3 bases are TGTGCCAGCAGTCAGTCCGCTAGCGGGGGGTATTCGTACGAGCAGTACTTC. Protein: CASSQSASGGYSYEQYF.

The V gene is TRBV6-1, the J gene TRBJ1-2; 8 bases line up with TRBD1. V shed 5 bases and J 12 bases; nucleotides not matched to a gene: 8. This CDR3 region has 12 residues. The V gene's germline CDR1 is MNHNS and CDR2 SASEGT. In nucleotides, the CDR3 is TGTGCCAGCAGTAAGGACAGGGTGAGGCACACCTTC. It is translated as CASSKDRVRHTF.

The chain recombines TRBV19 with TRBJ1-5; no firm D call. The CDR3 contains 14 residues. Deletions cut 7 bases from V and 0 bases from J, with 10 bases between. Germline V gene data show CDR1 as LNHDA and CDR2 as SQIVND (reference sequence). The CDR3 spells CASIPNHSNQPQHF. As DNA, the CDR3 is TGTGCCAGTATCCCTAACCATAGCAATCAGCCCCAGCATTTT.

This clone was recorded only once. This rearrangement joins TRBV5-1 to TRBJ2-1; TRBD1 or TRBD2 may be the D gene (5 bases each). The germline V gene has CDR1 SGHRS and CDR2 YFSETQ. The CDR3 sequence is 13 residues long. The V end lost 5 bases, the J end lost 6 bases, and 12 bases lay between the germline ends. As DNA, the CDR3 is TGCGCCAGCAGGCCCGGGGCAGCCAATGAGCAGTTCTTC. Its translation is CASRPGAANEQFF.

The CDR3 DNA reads TGTGCCAGCAGGATACAGGGATTAGGACAAGAGACCCAGTACTTC. The encoded protein is CASRIQGLGQETQYF. The chain uses TRBV6-6 and TRBJ2-5, with TRBD1 as a possible D gene (6 bases). Germline values: CDR1 MNHNY, CDR2 SVGAGI (reference sequence). Trimming cost V 6 bases and J 2 bases, with 16 bases left between them. CDR3 size: 15 residues.

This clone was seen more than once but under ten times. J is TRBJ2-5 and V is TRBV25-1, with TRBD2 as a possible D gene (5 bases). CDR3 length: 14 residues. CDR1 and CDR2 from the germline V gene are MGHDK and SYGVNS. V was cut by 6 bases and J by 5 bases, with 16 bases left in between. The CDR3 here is CASSAPRGWETQYF. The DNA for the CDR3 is TGTGCCAGCAGCGCCCCCCGGGGTTGGGAGACCCAGTACTTC.

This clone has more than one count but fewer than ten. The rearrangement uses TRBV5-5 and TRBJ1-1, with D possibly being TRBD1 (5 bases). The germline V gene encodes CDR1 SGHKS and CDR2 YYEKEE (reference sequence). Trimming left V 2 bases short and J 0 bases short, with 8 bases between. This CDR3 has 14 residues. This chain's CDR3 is CASSFRAVNTEAFF. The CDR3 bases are TGTGCCAGCAGCTTCAGGGCGGTGAACACTGAAGCTTTCTTT.

Written as DNA, the CDR3 is TGTGCCAGCAGCCTAGGTCGGGGGATCGCCTACAATGAGCAGTTCTTC. This translates into CASSLGRGIAYNEQFF. The chain recombines TRBV7-2 with TRBJ2-1, with D possibly being TRBD2 (6 bases). CDR1 is SGHTA, CDR2 FQGNSA, per germline. The V and J ends lost 5 bases and 2 bases respectively, with 16 bases between them. This CDR3 has 16 amino acids.

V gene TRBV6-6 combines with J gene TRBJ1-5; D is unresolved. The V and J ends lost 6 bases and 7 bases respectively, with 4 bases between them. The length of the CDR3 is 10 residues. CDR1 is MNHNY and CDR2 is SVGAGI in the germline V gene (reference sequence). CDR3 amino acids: CASSMQPQHF. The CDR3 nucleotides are TGTGCCAGCAGCATGCAGCCCCAGCATTTT.

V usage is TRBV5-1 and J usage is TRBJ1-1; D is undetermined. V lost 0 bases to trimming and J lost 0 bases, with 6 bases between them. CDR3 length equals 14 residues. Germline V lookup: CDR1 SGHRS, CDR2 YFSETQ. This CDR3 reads CASSLVGLNTEAFF. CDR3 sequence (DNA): TGCGCCAGCAGCTTGGTAGGGCTGAACACTGAAGCTTTCTTT.